What follows are 29 T cell receptor beta chains derived from one specimen sequenced in a study of beta chain features in type 1 diabetes. General study points: TCRB CDR3 length was moderately but significantly reduced in all four CD4+ subsets of Type 1 diabetes patients.

Sequencing targeted expressed TCRB transcripts, as all isolated RNA had been reverse transcribed. Profiled with immunoSEQ multiplex PCR; TCRdb holds only in-frame clones, not every one. Seen here are some 160,000 clones, around 8.6% observed once, and the top ten hold 0.45% to 0.55%. No antigen has been assigned to these receptors. The specimen sequenced was central memory CD4+ T cells from blood. These receptors were taken from a woman between 18 and 29 years old with type 1 diabetes.

There are a few counts of this clone. The V call is TRBV2, the J call TRBJ2-1; 7 bases match TRBD1. CDR1 is SNHLY and CDR2 is FYNNEI in the germline V gene. V gave up 6 bases and J gave up 4 bases; unmatched junction bases: 6. CDR3 length: 14 residues. In nucleotides, the CDR3 is TGTGCCAGCAGAGAACCGGGACAGTACAATGAGCAGTTCTTC. This sequence encodes CASREPGQYNEQFF.

This chain's CDR3 is CASGLVSGSGHTGELFF. CDR3 bases: TGTGCTAGTGGTTTGGTGTCTGGTAGCGGTCACACCGGGGAGCTGTTTTTT. The chain links TRBV12-5 to TRBJ2-2; possible D gene TRBD2, 6 bases. The CDR3 contains 17 residues. V was cut by 0 bases and J by 3 bases, with 14 bases left in between. CDR1 and CDR2 (germline): LGHNT, FRNRAP.

The V gene is TRBV4-1, the J gene TRBJ2-5, with D possibly matching TRBD1 (5 bases). Per the germline V gene, CDR1 is MGHRA and CDR2 is YSYEKL. The CDR3 is 15 amino acids. V was pared by 4 bases and J by 0 bases, with 12 bases between. In DNA form, the CDR3 reads TGCGCCAGCAGCCCAACCAGGGTGTACCAAGAGACCCAGTACTTC. It translates to CASSPTRVYQETQYF.

This clone was observed a handful of times. As DNA, the CDR3 is TGTGCCAGCAGCGTACGGGGGGTAGGGCAGATCAATCAGCCCCAGCATTTT. This encodes CASSVRGVGQINQPQHF. The chain links TRBV9 to TRBJ1-5, with a possible D match to TRBD1 (5 bases). Looked up from germline, CDR1 is SGDLS and CDR2 is YYNGEE. This CDR3 region has 17 residues. Trimming pared 1 base from V and 3 bases from J, leaving 17 bases between.

The chain links TRBV29-1 to TRBJ2-1; 13 bases line up with TRBD2. This CDR3 region has 11 residues. The germline V gene encodes CDR1 SQVTM and CDR2 ANQGSEA. The trim removed 7 bases at V and 13 bases at J, leaving 4 bases unmatched. The CDR3, as DNA: TGCAGCGGGGGACTAGCGGGACCCCAGTTCTTC. Its translation: CSGGLAGPQFF.

A few counts support this clone. The chain carries TRBV19 and TRBJ2-1, with TRBD2 identical over 12 bases. V lost 8 bases and J lost 15; bases outside the gene matches: 5. Germline lookup yields CDR1 LNHDA and CDR2 SQIVND (reference sequence). This CDR3 comprises 11 residues. This CDR3 is CASASGRAPFF. Written as DNA, the CDR3 is TGTGCCAGTGCTAGCGGGAGGGCCCCGTTCTTC.

This clone was found a few times. This rearrangement joins TRBV6-5 to TRBJ2-5, with 8 nucleotides matching TRBD1. The CDR3 is 13 residues long. Germline V gene lookup returns CDR1 MNHEY and CDR2 SVGAGI. V dropped 5 bases and J dropped 4; count of bases not matched to a gene: 3. The CDR3 coding sequence is TGTGCCAGCAGTCGGACAGGGAGAGAGACCCAGTACTTC. Its translation: CASSRTGRETQYF.

This clone was seen repeatedly, ten times or more. V gene TRBV29-1 combines with J gene TRBJ2-3, with a possible D match to TRBD2 (5 bases). Trimming shortened V by 7 bases and J by 0 bases, and 14 bases separated the two germline ends. The CDR3 has 14 residues. Germline V gene data show CDR1 as SQVTM and CDR2 as ANQGSEA. The CDR3 coding sequence is TGCAGCGCCTTCTCGGGGATGAGCACAGATACGCAGTATTTT. It yields the protein CSAFSGMSTDTQYF.

The V call is TRBV9, the J call TRBJ2-6; a weak D match, TRBD2 (5 bases). The V and J ends lost 0 bases and 2 bases respectively, with 6 bases between them. CDR1 and CDR2 (germline): SGDLS, YYNGEE. The CDR3 totals 15 residues. The CDR3 region is CASSVAGTGANVLTF. The CDR3 DNA follows: TGTGCCAGCAGCGTAGCCGGGACTGGGGCCAACGTCCTGACTTTC.

Note on this clone: One end of the junction varies from germline; a read error may be responsible. The chain recombines TRBV9 with TRBJ1-1, with 8 bases matching TRBD1. CDR1 is SGDLS and CDR2 is YYNGEE in the germline V gene. The CDR3 has 12 amino acids. The CDR3 is CASSVEVDRAGF. CDR3 in DNA: TGTGCCAGCAGCGTAGAGGTGGACAGGGCCGGGTTT.

V and J are TRBV28 and TRBJ2-7, with D tentatively TRBD2 (5 bases). CDR1 and CDR2 from the germline V gene are MDHEN and SYDVKM. This CDR3 contains 11 residues. Deletions cut 11 bases from V and 4 bases from J, with 12 bases between. The CDR3 protein is CASRGLYEQYF. The CDR3 DNA reads as TGTGCCTCACGGGGTCTGTACGAGCAGTACTTC.

This clone was found many times. This chain joins TRBV9 and TRBJ2-1; the D is unclear. V was shortened by 0 bases and J by 6 bases, with 7 bases between the two germline ends. Germline assignment: CDR1 SGDLS and CDR2 YYNGEE. CDR3 length equals 13 residues. The CDR3 nucleotides are TGTGCCAGCAGCGTAGGTAGATCCAATGAGCAGTTCTTC. Protein product: CASSVGRSNEQFF.

This clone was seen only a few times. This sequence joins TRBV27 and TRBJ1-5; 7 nucleotides match TRBD1. The CDR3 length is 14 residues. V shed 8 bases, J shed 3 bases, and the junction held 7 bases outside the gene matches. Germline CDR1 MNHEY, CDR2 SMNVEV (reference sequence). CDR3 in amino acids: CASPPTGPNQPQHF. For the CDR3, the DNA is TGTGCCAGCCCTCCGACAGGGCCCAATCAGCCCCAGCATTTT.

The V gene is TRBV4-3, the J gene TRBJ1-3, with unresolved D. This CDR3 has 13 residues. The V gene lost 0 bases and the J gene lost 5 bases, with 5 bases spanning the gap. Germline CDR1 reads LGHNA; CDR2 reads YSLEER. The CDR3 loop reads CASSQDGRNTIYF. CDR3 in DNA: TGCGCCAGCAGCCAAGACGGTAGAAACACCATATATTTT.

The chain combines TRBV29-1 with TRBJ2-7; 8 positions match TRBD1. Germline CDR1 SQVTM, CDR2 ANQGSEA. The CDR3 has 13 residues. V lost 3 bases and J lost 5; bases outside the gene matches: 6. DNA for the CDR3: TGCAGCGTTGAGGGACAGGCCGGGAACGAGCAGTACTTC. Translated, it gives CSVEGQAGNEQYF.

J is TRBJ1-5 and V is TRBV29-1; tentatively, D is TRBD1 (6 bases). The ends were cut back, 6 bases at V and 3 bases at J, with 9 bases in the middle. This CDR3 comprises 12 residues. CDR1 is SQVTM and CDR2 is ANQGSEA in the germline V gene. In nucleotides, the CDR3 is TGCAGCGTGGGGACAAACAATCAGCCCCAGCATTTT. Translation: CSVGTNNQPQHF.

This clone was seen a handful of times. CDR3 nucleotide sequence: TGTGCCAGCAGCCCAGGGCCCTCTGGAAACACCATATATTTT. This encodes CASSPGPSGNTIYF. V is TRBV5-7 and J is TRBJ1-3; D might be TRBD1 (5 bases). TRBV5-7 qualifies as an ORF whose function is uncertain. This CDR3 comprises 14 residues. V dropped 4 bases and J dropped 0 bases, with 8 bases sitting between them.

The chain links TRBV28 to TRBJ2-5; 9 bases line up with TRBD1. V dropped 6 bases and J dropped 7; count of bases not matched to a gene: 12. The germline CDR1 and CDR2 sequences are MDHEN and SYDVKM. The CDR3 is 15 residues long. CDR3 protein: CASSPGDRDVGTQYF. The CDR3, as DNA: TGTGCCAGCAGCCCGGGGGACAGGGACGTGGGGACCCAGTACTTC. Combining the CDR3 with reference TRBV28 and TRBJ2-5 gives the whole variable domain DVKVTQSSRYLVKRTGEKVFLECVQDMDHENMFWYRQDPGLGLRLIYFSYDVKMKEKGDIPEGYSVSREKKERFSLILESASTNQTSMYLCASSPGDRDVGTQYFGPGTRLLVL.

This clone was picked up a small number of times. CDR3 sequence (DNA): TGTGCCAGCAGCGCCGGGACAACAACCTACGAGCAGTACTTC. Translation gives CASSAGTTTYEQYF. V is TRBV9 and J is TRBJ2-7; D is possibly TRBD1 (6 bases). V was clipped by 3 bases and J by 2 bases, with 12 bases between them. CDR1 and CDR2 from the germline V gene are SGDLS and YYNGEE. The CDR3 has 14 amino acids.

This clone was observed a few times. This chain uses TRBV11-2 with TRBJ2-5, with 9 bases aligning to TRBD1. The germline CDR1 and CDR2 sequences are SGHAT and FQNNGV. The CDR3 is 13 residues long. V lost 5 bases and J lost 2; bases outside the gene matches: 0. CDR3 sequence reads: CASSDRGQETQYF. The CDR3 coding sequence is TGTGCCAGCAGCGACAGGGGGCAAGAGACCCAGTACTTC. Full variable domain (missing parts from reference TRBV11-2 and TRBJ2-5): EAGVAQSPRYKIIEKRQSVAFWCNPISGHATLYWYQQILGQGPKLLIQFQNNGVVDDSQLPKDRFSAERLKGVDSTLKIQPAKLEDSAVYLCASSDRGQETQYFGPGTRLLVL.

The chain couples TRBV28 to TRBJ2-5, with 7 bases aligning to TRBD2. The CDR3 is 15 amino acids. The V and J ends lost 4 bases and 5 bases, in that order; junction bases with no gene match: 10. Germline V gives CDR1 MDHEN, CDR2 SYDVKM. CDR3 region: CASSYLAVEGETQYF. In DNA form, the CDR3 reads TGTGCCAGCAGTTACCTAGCGGTAGAGGGGGAGACCCAGTACTTC. The entire variable domain, with the rest obtained from reference TRBV28 and TRBJ2-5, is as follows: DVKVTQSSRYLVKRTGEKVFLECVQDMDHENMFWYRQDPGLGLRLIYFSYDVKMKEKGDIPEGYSVSREKKERFSLILESASTNQTSMYLCASSYLAVEGETQYFGPGTRLLVL.

V gene TRBV2 combines with J gene TRBJ2-7; D is unclear. The germline V and J ends were trimmed by 0 bases and 6 bases, with 21 bases remaining between them. CDR3 length: 17 residues. Germline-derived CDR1 and CDR2 are SNHLY and FYNNEI. In nucleotides, the CDR3 is TGTGCCAGCAGTGAAGCGGGCCGACGTGCTTGGTCCCGCGAGCAGTACTTC. This translates into CASSEAGRRAWSREQYF.

The chain employs TRBV7-2 and TRBJ1-5, with D possibly TRBD1 on 5 matching bases. CDR3 length equals 15 residues. Trimming pared 1 base from V and 4 bases from J, leaving 11 bases between. Germline V gene lookup returns CDR1 SGHTA and CDR2 FQGNSA. The CDR3 reads CASSLGAGRNQPQHF. The CDR3 bases are TGTGCCAGCAGCTTAGGGGCAGGGAGGAATCAGCCCCAGCATTTT.

This rearrangement joins TRBV7-3 to TRBJ2-3; TRBD2 matches 8 bases. The CDR3 runs to 15 residues. Unmatched junction bases numbered 14, after V lost 5 bases and J lost 10 bases. Germline CDR1 SGHTA, CDR2 FQGTGA. The CDR3: CASSQRPGGGSAQYF. CDR3 bases: TGTGCCAGCAGCCAAAGACCGGGGGGGGGTTCGGCGCAGTATTTT. Full variable domain (remainder filled in from reference TRBV7-3 and TRBJ2-3): GAGVSQTPSNKVTEKGKYVELRCDPISGHTALYWYRQSLGQGPEFLIYFQGTGAADDSGLPNDRFFAVRPEGSVSTLKIQRTERGDSAVYLCASSQRPGGGSAQYFGPGTRLTVL.

The chain has TRBV18 and TRBJ2-7; the match to TRBD1 covers 10 bases. This CDR3 spans 16 amino acids. Trimming removed 3 bases from V and 5 bases from J; junction bases left unmatched: 10. Per germline, CDR1 KGHSH and CDR2 LQKENI. CDR3 DNA: TGTGCCAGCTCACCCACCGCCGGGACAGGGGAGGACGAGCAGTACTTC. It is translated as CASSPTAGTGEDEQYF. Full variable domain (remainder filled in from reference TRBV18 and TRBJ2-7): NAGVMQNPRHLVRRRGQEARLRCSPMKGHSHVYWYRQLPEEGLKFMVYLQKENIIDESGMPKERFSAEFPKEGPSILRIQQVVRGDSAAYFCASSPTAGTGEDEQYFGPGTRLTVT.

This clone was counted only a few times. The chain has TRBV5-4 and TRBJ2-5; D is possibly TRBD2 (6 bases). Trimming stripped 4 bases from V and 5 bases from J, with 18 bases between. This CDR3 has 15 amino acids. The germline CDR1 and CDR2 sequences are SGHNT and YYREEE (reference sequence). Here the CDR3 DNA reads TGTGCCAGCAGCCCAGGCGGGCGGGGAACGGAGACCCAGTACTTC. Amino acids: CASSPGGRGTETQYF. Full variable domain (missing parts from reference TRBV5-4 and TRBJ2-5): ETGVTQSPTHLIKTRGQQVTLRCSSQSGHNTVSWYQQALGQGPQFIFQYYREEENGRGNFPPRFSGLQFPNYSSELNVNALELDDSALYLCASSPGGRGTETQYFGPGTRLLVL.

The V gene is TRBV29-1, the J gene TRBJ1-3; 9 bases are shared with TRBD1. CDR1 SQVTM and CDR2 ANQGSEA come from the germline V gene. This CDR3 region has 12 residues. V was pared by 7 bases and J by 4 bases, with 2 bases of the junction left unmatched. DNA for the CDR3: TGCAGCGCCGGGACAGGGGGAAACACCATATATTTT. This codes for CSAGTGGNTIYF.

This rearrangement joins TRBV6-1 to TRBJ2-2; TRBD2 is a possible D gene (5 bases). Per the germline V gene, CDR1 is MNHNS and CDR2 is SASEGT. This CDR3 spans 14 amino acids. Trimming pared 7 bases from V and 7 bases from J, leaving 16 bases between. The CDR3 DNA follows: TGTGCCAGCATTTGGGGTTCGGGAAACGGGGAGCTGTTTTTT. Protein sequence: CASIWGSGNGELFF.

This clone has more than one count but fewer than ten. This sequence joins TRBV7-6 and TRBJ2-7, with 7 bases that match TRBD1. Looked up from germline, CDR1 is SGHVS and CDR2 is FNYEAQ. The junction had 11 bases not matched to a gene; V was cut back by 1 base and J by 2 bases. The CDR3 consists of 17 residues. CDR3 bases: TGTGCCAGCAGCTTAGAATCCCCGGTCAGGGGGACCTACGAGCAGTACTTC. Translation: CASSLESPVRGTYEQYF.